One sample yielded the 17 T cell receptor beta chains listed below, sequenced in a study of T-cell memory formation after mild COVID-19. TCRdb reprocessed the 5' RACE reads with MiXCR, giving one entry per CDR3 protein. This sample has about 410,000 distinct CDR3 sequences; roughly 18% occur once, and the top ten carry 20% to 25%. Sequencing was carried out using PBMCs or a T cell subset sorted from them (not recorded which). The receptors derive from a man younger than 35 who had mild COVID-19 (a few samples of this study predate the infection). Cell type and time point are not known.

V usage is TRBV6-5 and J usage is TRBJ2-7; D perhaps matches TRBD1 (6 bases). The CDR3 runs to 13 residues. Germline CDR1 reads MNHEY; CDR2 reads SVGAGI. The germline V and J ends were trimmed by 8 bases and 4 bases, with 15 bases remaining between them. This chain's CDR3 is CASSRAGAYEQYV. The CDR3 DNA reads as TGTGCCAGCTCTAGGGCAGGGGCGTACGAGCAGTACGTC.

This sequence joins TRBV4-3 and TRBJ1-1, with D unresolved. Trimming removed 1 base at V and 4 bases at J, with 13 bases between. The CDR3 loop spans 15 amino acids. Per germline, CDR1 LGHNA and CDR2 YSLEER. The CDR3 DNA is TGCGCCAGCAGCCAAGTGTGGTGGGAGGGCACTGAAGCTTTCTTT. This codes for CASSQVWWEGTEAFF.

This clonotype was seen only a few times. This CDR3 reads CSAALSTGGEQYF. CDR3 DNA: TGCAGCGCCGCCCTGTCGACAGGGGGCGAGCAGTACTTC. The chain employs TRBV29-1 and TRBJ2-7, with 9 bases aligning to TRBD1. CDR3 length: 13 amino acids. With 7 bases clipped from V and 6 bases from J, the junction kept 10 bases outside the gene matches. The germline gives CDR1 SQVTM, CDR2 ANQGSEA.

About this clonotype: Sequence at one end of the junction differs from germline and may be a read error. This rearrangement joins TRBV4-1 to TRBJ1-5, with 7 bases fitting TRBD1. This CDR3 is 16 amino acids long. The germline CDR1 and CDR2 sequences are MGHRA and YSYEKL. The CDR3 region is CASSQEQGGGNQPKHF. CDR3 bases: TGCGCCAGCAGCCAAGAGCAGGGGGGAGGCAATCAGCCCAAGCATTTT.

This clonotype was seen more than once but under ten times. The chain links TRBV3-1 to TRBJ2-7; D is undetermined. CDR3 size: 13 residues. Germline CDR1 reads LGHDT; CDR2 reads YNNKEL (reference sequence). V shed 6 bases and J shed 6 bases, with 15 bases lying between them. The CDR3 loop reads CASSPRGVGEQYF. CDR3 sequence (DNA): TGTGCCAGCAGTCCCCGTGGGGTAGGCGAGCAGTACTTC.

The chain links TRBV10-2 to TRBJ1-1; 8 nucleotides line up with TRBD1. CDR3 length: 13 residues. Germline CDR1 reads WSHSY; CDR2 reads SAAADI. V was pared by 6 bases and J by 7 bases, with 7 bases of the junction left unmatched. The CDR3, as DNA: TGCGCCAGCAGACCCGGACAGGGTGGTGAAGCTTTCTTT. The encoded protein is CASRPGQGGEAFF.

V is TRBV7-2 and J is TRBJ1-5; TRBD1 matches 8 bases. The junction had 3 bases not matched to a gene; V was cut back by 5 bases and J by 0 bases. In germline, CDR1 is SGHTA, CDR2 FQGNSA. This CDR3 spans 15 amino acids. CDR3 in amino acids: CASSRQGISNQPQHF. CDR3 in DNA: TGTGCCAGCAGCCGACAGGGGATTAGCAATCAGCCCCAGCATTTT.

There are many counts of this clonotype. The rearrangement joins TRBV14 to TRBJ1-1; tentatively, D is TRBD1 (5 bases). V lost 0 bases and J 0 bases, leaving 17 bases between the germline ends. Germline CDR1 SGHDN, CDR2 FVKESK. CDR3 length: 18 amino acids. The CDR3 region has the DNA TGTGCCAGCAGCCAAGATAGGGGCGCAGGCGCCCTGAACACTGAAGCTTTCTTT. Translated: CASSQDRGAGALNTEAFF. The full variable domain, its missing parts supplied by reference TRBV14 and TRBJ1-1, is EAGVTQFPSHSVIEKGQTVTLRCDPISGHDNLYWYRRVMGKEIKFLLHFVKESKQDESGMPNNRFLAERTGGTYSTLKVQPAELEDSGVYFCASSQDRGAGALNTEAFFGQGTRLTVV.

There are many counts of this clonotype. The DNA for the CDR3 is TGTGCCACCAGCAGAGATGGCGGGACAGATACGCAGTATTTT. Translating gives CATSRDGGTDTQYF. The rearrangement links TRBV15 to TRBJ2-3; possibly TRBD2 for D (5 bases). Trimming left V 0 bases short and J 3 bases short, with 7 bases between. This CDR3 has 14 amino acids. The germline V gene has CDR1 LNHNV and CDR2 YYDKDF (reference sequence).

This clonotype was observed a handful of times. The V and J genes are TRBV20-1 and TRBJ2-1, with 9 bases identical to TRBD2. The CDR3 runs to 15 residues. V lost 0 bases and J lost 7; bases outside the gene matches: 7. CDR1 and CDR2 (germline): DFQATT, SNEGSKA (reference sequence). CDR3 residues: CSARDPWRGGNEQFF. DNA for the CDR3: TGCAGTGCTAGAGATCCTTGGCGGGGGGGGAATGAGCAGTTCTTC.

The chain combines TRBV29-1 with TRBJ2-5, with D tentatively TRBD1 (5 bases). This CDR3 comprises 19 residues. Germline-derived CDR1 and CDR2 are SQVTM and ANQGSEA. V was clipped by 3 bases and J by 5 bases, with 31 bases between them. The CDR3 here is CSVEYAGETLWANRETQYF. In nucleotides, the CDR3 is TGCAGCGTTGAGTACGCAGGAGAGACGCTATGGGCCAACAGGGAGACCCAGTACTTC.

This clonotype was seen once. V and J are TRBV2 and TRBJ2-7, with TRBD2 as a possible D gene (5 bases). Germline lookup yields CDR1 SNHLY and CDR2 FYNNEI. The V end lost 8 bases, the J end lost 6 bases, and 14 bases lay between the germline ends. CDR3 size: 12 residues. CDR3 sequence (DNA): TGTGCCAGCCTAACACGGCGGGCCGAGCAGTACTTC. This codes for CASLTRRAEQYF.

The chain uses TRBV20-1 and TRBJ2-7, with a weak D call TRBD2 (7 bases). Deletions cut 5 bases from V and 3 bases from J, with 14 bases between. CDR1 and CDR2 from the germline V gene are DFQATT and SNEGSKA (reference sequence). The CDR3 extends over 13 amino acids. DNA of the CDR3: TGCAGTGCTCCAGGGGAGGGCATCTACGAGCAGTACTTC. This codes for CSAPGEGIYEQYF.

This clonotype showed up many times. CDR3 in amino acids: CASSIYAGQWDYEQYF. CDR3 bases: TGTGCCAGCAGCATCTATGCGGGACAGTGGGACTACGAGCAGTACTTC. This chain joins TRBV7-2 and TRBJ2-7; D is possibly TRBD1 (7 bases). Trimming took off 5 bases at V and 3 bases at J, with 20 bases between the two ends. The germline gives CDR1 SGHTA, CDR2 FQGNSA. The CDR3 is 16 residues long.

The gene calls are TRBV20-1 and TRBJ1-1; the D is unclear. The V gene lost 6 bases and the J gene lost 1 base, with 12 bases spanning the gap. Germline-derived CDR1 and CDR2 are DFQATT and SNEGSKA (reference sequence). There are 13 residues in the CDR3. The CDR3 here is CSAANRQNTEAFF. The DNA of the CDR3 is TGCAGTGCAGCCAACAGACAGAACACTGAAGCTTTCTTT.

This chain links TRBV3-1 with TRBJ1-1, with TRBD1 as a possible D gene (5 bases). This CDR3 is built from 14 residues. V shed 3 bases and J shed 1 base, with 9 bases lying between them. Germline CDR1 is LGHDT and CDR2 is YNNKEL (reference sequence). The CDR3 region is CASSHRDGNTEAFF. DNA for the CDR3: TGTGCCAGCAGCCACCGGGACGGGAACACTGAAGCTTTCTTT.

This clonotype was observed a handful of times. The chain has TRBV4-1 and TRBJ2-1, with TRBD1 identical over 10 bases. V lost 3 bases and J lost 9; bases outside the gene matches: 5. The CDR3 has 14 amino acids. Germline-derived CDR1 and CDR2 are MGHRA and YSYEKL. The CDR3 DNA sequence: TGCGCCAGCAGCCACCTCCGGGACAGGGGTGAGCAGTTCTTC. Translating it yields CASSHLRDRGEQFF.